A single sample gave rise to the 23 T cell receptor beta chains below, sequenced in a study of patients and donors after allogeneic stem cell transplantation. MiXCR, run by TCRdb on the RT-PCR reads, gives a single entry per CDR3 protein. The table has about 200,000 distinct CDR3 sequences, around 40% seen once. The sample taken for sequencing was blood, either unsorted or a sorted T cell fraction (not recorded which). The source of these receptors is a human donor who was either an allogeneic HSCT recipient or a stem cell or donor lymphocyte infusion donor (not recorded which). It is not recorded whose cells these are; they may come from a transplant donor.

This clonotype has only a few counts. This chain uses TRBV11-2 with TRBJ1-2; tentatively, D is TRBD1 (5 bases). The CDR3 length is 14 residues. V dropped 4 bases and J dropped 0 bases, with 9 bases sitting between them. CDR1 is SGHAT, CDR2 FQNNGV, per germline. The chain's CDR3 is CASSWDGTNYGYTF. CDR3 coding DNA: TGTGCCAGCAGCTGGGACGGGACTAACTATGGCTACACCTTC.

The rearrangement joins TRBV5-1 to TRBJ1-2; perhaps TRBD1 as D (6 bases). The germline CDR1 and CDR2 sequences are SGHRS and YFSETQ. The CDR3 sequence is 13 residues long. Trimming took off 0 bases at V and 8 bases at J, with 11 bases between the two ends. Here the CDR3 reads CASSLVQGVGYTF. The CDR3 DNA is TGCGCCAGCAGCTTGGTACAGGGAGTAGGCTACACCTTC.

The table lists this clonotype with a few counts. The V and J genes are TRBV15 and TRBJ2-1; 9 nucleotides agree with TRBD1. Trimming removed 5 bases from V and 9 bases from J; junction bases left unmatched: 8. The CDR3 consists of 14 residues. Germline CDR1 is LNHNV and CDR2 is YYDKDF (reference sequence). For the CDR3, the DNA is TGTGCCACCAGCCGGGACAGGGAAATCGGTGAGCAGTTCTTC. Translation: CATSRDREIGEQFF.

The CDR3: CSSGDANEKLFF. CDR3 bases: TGCAGTTCGGGGGATGCTAATGAAAAACTGTTTTTT. The J gene is TRBJ1-4, the V gene TRBV20-1; maybe TRBD1 (5 bases). In germline, CDR1 is DFQATT, CDR2 SNEGSKA (reference sequence). The CDR3 is 12 residues long. V was cut by 8 bases and J by 3 bases, with 10 bases left in between.

Only a few counts were recorded for this clonotype. CDR3 residues: CASTTSSDGNTEAFF. The CDR3 DNA reads TGTGCCAGCACCACCTCCTCCGACGGAAACACTGAAGCTTTCTTT. J is TRBJ1-1 and V is TRBV27; D unresolved. Germline CDR1 and CDR2: MNHEY and SMNVEV (reference sequence). The germline V and J ends were trimmed by 7 bases and 2 bases, with 17 bases remaining between them. The CDR3 consists of 15 residues.

This clonotype was found once. The chain links TRBV3-1 to TRBJ1-2; D is ambiguous. The germline CDR1 and CDR2 sequences are LGHDT and YNNKEL (reference sequence). This CDR3 has 13 amino acids. The V gene lost 3 bases and the J gene lost 4 bases, with 9 bases spanning the gap. CDR3 amino acids: CASSHLLGYGYTF. The DNA for the CDR3 is TGTGCCAGCAGCCATCTTTTGGGCTATGGCTACACCTTC.

This rearrangement joins TRBV6-6 to TRBJ1-4, with a possible D match to TRBD1 (6 bases). The V end lost 5 bases, the J end lost 6 bases, and 22 bases lay between the germline ends. This CDR3 has 17 residues. CDR1 is MNHNY and CDR2 is SVGAGI in the germline V gene (reference sequence). The CDR3 reads CASSRSTLWTAHEKLFF. The CDR3 coding sequence is TGTGCCAGCAGTCGATCTACTCTTTGGACAGCTCATGAAAAACTGTTTTTT.

This chain connects TRBV29-1 to TRBJ2-5; unclear D gene. In germline, CDR1 is SQVTM, CDR2 ANQGSEA. Between the trimmed V and J ends, which lost 0 bases and 5 bases, there was a span of 4 bases. The CDR3 loop spans 11 amino acids. The CDR3 sequence: CSVEDKETQYF. CDR3 DNA sequence: TGCAGCGTTGAAGATAAGGAGACCCAGTACTTC.

This clonotype appeared a few times. This chain joins TRBV30 and TRBJ1-1, with D hard to call. The CDR3 sequence is 13 residues long. Trimming took 1 base from V and 1 from J, leaving 7 bases between them. Germline CDR1 reads GTSNPN; CDR2 reads SVGIG (reference sequence). Here the CDR3 DNA reads TGTGCCTGGAGTGCGCAGGCGAACACTGAAGCTTTCTTT. This encodes CAWSAQANTEAFF.

J is TRBJ1-2 and V is TRBV20-1; 7 bases line up with TRBD1. CDR3 length: 14 amino acids. In germline, CDR1 is DFQATT, CDR2 SNEGSKA (reference sequence). CDR3: CSRTGATLDYGYTF. Here the CDR3 DNA reads TGCAGCAGAACAGGGGCCACCCTGGACTATGGCTACACCTTC.

J is TRBJ2-1 and V is TRBV7-3; D is undetermined. The CDR3 consists of 13 residues. Trimming left V 1 base short and J 8 bases short, with 9 bases between. Germline CDR1 and CDR2: SGHTA and FQGTGA. CDR3 loop: CASSLNVGYEQFF. The DNA for the CDR3 is TGTGCCAGCAGCTTAAATGTGGGCTATGAGCAGTTCTTC.

The chain recombines TRBV5-1 with TRBJ1-3; D unresolved. The CDR3 has 15 residues. Trimming cost V 4 bases and J 4 bases, with 15 bases left between them. Germline V gene data show CDR1 as SGHRS and CDR2 as YFSETQ. The CDR3 nucleotides read TGCGCCAGCAGCCCACATAAGGGTACAGGAAACACCATATATTTT. Translated, it gives CASSPHKGTGNTIYF.

This chain connects TRBV3-1 to TRBJ1-4; a possible D gene is TRBD1 (5 bases). The V gene's germline CDR1 is LGHDT and CDR2 YNNKEL (reference sequence). The V end lost 1 base, the J end lost 5 bases, and 14 bases lay between the germline ends. The CDR3 consists of 16 residues. The CDR3 here is CASSQAGDRRNEKLFF. CDR3 sequence (DNA): TGTGCCAGCAGCCAAGCGGGAGACAGACGGAATGAAAAACTGTTTTTT.

This clonotype has only one observation. This chain connects TRBV12-3 or TRBV12-4 to TRBJ2-3; D possibly corresponds to TRBD1 (6 bases). V was trimmed by 6 bases and J by 4 bases, leaving 14 bases between them. The CDR3 runs 14 residues. The CDR3 region is CASSPEDSADTQYF. CDR3 bases: TGTGCCAGCAGCCCCGAGGACAGCGCAGATACGCAGTATTTT.

This clonotype was counted only a few times. CDR3 in amino acids: CASSLLPGVDTEAFF. Here the CDR3 DNA reads TGTGCCAGCAGCTTGCTACCGGGAGTGGACACTGAAGCTTTCTTT. V is TRBV5-5 and J is TRBJ1-1; unclear D gene. Trimming stripped 1 base from V and 3 bases from J, with 13 bases between. CDR3 size: 15 residues. Germline CDR1 SGHKS, CDR2 YYEKEE (reference sequence).

This clonotype has a handful of counts. V usage is TRBV28 and J usage is TRBJ1-2; 10 bases fit TRBD1. In germline, CDR1 is MDHEN, CDR2 SYDVKM. After removal of 5 bases from V and 8 bases from J, the junction contained 8 bases not matched to a gene. This CDR3 is 14 amino acids long. The CDR3 DNA follows: TGTGCCAGCAGTCCAAATGACAGGGGGCACGGCTACACCTTC. It yields the protein CASSPNDRGHGYTF.

CDR3 DNA sequence: TGCAGTGCTCGCGGGACTAGCGGGGACACAGATACGCAGTATTTT. As protein: CSARGTSGDTDTQYF. This chain joins TRBV20-1 and TRBJ2-3, with TRBD2 matching over 13 bases. J lost 2 bases, V lost 5 bases, and 4 bases had no gene match. The CDR3 spans 15 residues. Germline lookup yields CDR1 DFQATT and CDR2 SNEGSKA (reference sequence).

This clonotype has only a few counts. The chain recombines TRBV5-6 with TRBJ1-2; D call uncertain. V lost 2 bases and J lost 1, with 12 bases in between. The CDR3 is 15 residues long. Per germline, CDR1 SGHDT and CDR2 YYEEEE. CDR3 region: CASSFVEADNYGYTF. In DNA form, the CDR3 reads TGTGCCAGCAGCTTTGTCGAGGCGGATAACTATGGCTACACCTTC. Variable domain in full (rest from reference TRBV5-6 and TRBJ1-2): DAGVTQSPTHLIKTRGQQVTLRCSPKSGHDTVSWYQQALGQGPQFIFQYYEEEERQRGNFPDRFSGHQFPNYSSELNVNALLLGDSALYLCASSFVEADNYGYTFGSGTRLTVV.

This clonotype was found many times. The chain employs TRBV20-1 and TRBJ1-6, with 7 bases aligning to TRBD1. The ends lost 4 bases at V and 7 bases at J; junction bases unmatched: 10. Germline values: CDR1 DFQATT, CDR2 SNEGSKA (reference sequence). CDR3 length: 15 amino acids. The CDR3 nucleotides are TGCAGTGCTACGGGGGGGGCAGGGGGAAATTCACCCCTCCACTTT. It encodes CSATGGAGGNSPLHF.

This chain links TRBV12-3 or TRBV12-4 with TRBJ1-2; D ambiguous. Trimming shortened V by 2 bases and J by 3 bases, and 7 bases separated the two germline ends. The CDR3 runs to 13 residues. CDR3 amino acids: CASSLKWDYGYTF. The CDR3 bases are TGTGCCAGCAGTTTAAAATGGGACTATGGCTACACCTTC.

In its sample, this clonotype was seen many times. The chain couples TRBV12-3 or TRBV12-4 to TRBJ1-1, with D hard to call. The CDR3 is 14 amino acids. With 1 base removed from V and 0 bases from J, the gap between germline ends came to 6 bases. CDR3 in DNA: TGTGCCAGCAGTTTAGAAGGGATGAACACTGAAGCTTTCTTT. Amino acid sequence: CASSLEGMNTEAFF.

This clonotype was found a few times. This chain links TRBV20-1 with TRBJ1-5; unclear D gene. The germline CDR1 and CDR2 sequences are DFQATT and SNEGSKA (reference sequence). This CDR3 is built from 13 residues. V was pared by 4 bases and J by 0 bases, with 7 bases between. The CDR3 coding sequence is TGCAGTGCTAAGGTATATAGCAATCAGCCCCAGCATTTT. It translates to CSAKVYSNQPQHF.

The V call is TRBV4-3, the J call TRBJ2-7; D unresolved. V gave up 0 bases and J gave up 7 bases, with 10 bases separating them. CDR1 is LGHNA, CDR2 YSLEER, per germline. The CDR3 has 13 residues. As DNA, the CDR3 is TGCGCCAGCAGCCAAGACGGAGCTAGGGAGCAGTACTTC. Translated: CASSQDGAREQYF.